The sequence of this TCR beta chain was determined in a study of CD8+CD57+ T cells in acquired aplastic anemia. Whole-study context: Sorted CD4+ and CD8+ cells yielded roughly 3.4 ug of DNA on average.

This clonotype came up a few times. What it recognizes is unknown. The template used for profiling TCR beta VDJ and CDR3 was genomic DNA. Using its own MiXCR run on the reads, TCRdb lists one record per CDR3 protein. The sample lists hundreds of thousands of distinct CDR3 sequences, approximately 32% seen once, with nearly 0.85% in the top ten. Patients who underwent sequencing had shown CD8+CD57+ cell expansion by flow cytometry. The V and J ends lost 5 bases and 0 bases respectively, with 7 bases between them. Germline CDR1 SGHTA, CDR2 FQGTGA. CDR3 length: 14 amino acids. Study outcomes and limitations: No significant patient-versus-control difference appeared in CD8+ Simpson's diversity. Sharing between patients and controls was observed for 25 to 30 CD8+ CDR3 sequences.

This sequence was found in a human donor with aplastic anemia. The chain links TRBV7-3 to TRBJ2-2; D is unclear. The sample was sorted CD4+, CD8+, or CD8+CD57+ T cells (not recorded which) from PBMCs. This CDR3 is CASSPAPNTGELFF. As DNA, the CDR3 is TGTGCCAGCAGCCCCGCCCCGAACACCGGGGAGCTGTTTTTT.